This section outlines one T cell receptor (beta chain) sequence together with its context. Its antigen is as yet unknown. The entry originates in a study of CXCR3-negative and CXCR3-positive naive CD8 T cells. Whole-study results and caveats: Post-cryopreservation CXCR3 expression was partly diminished, and the bulk of assays employed fresh PBMCs.

Naive CD8+ T cells displayed a CD45RO-CCR7+CD27+CD95- phenotype. UMI-labeled TRB cDNA libraries were prepared by 5' RACE. TCRdb reanalyzed the 5' RACE reads and collapses them to one entry per CDR3 protein, without DNA. The sample data list approximately 83,000 distinct CDR3 sequences. Sequences were obtained from naive CXCR3- CD8+ T cells from blood. Documented subset: CD45RO-CCR7+CD27+CD95- naive CD8+ T cells lacking CXCR3 (TNR3-). The TCR originated in a human donor in good health. Some clones in this sample may be carry-over from other donors' samples.

CDR3 protein: CSFAGTDYGYTF. This chain joins TRBV29-1 and TRBJ1-2; the D call from TCRdb, TRBD1, cannot be confirmed without DNA. CDR3 length: 12 residues. The germline CDR1 and CDR2 sequences are SQVTM and ANQGSEA.